This TCR beta chain is from a study of blood T cell repertoires in COVID-19. The overall study: Samples taken during acute and convalescent COVID-19 were collected in the United States, Italy and Spain. In each case, the material was cDNA or gDNA derived from T cells, B-cell-depleted T cells, or PBMCs.

This table comes from immunoSEQ multiplex PCR, and its TCRdb copy is limited to in-frame clones, with some not included. The sample consists of about 190,000 clones, about nine tenths of them appearing once. Germline CDR1 reads SGHVS; CDR2 reads FQNEAQ. The ends lost 5 bases at V and 5 bases at J; junction bases unmatched: 14. This CDR3 contains 17 residues. This TCR was recovered from a man between 18 and 35 years old with active or convalescent COVID-19. The chain couples TRBV7-8 to TRBJ2-5, with 10 bases lining up with TRBD2. The sequenced sample consisted of peripheral blood. The CDR3 region has the DNA TGTGCCAGCAGCCCATCTCCCCTAGCGGGAGTTTTTGAGACCCAGTACTTC. Protein: CASSPSPLAGVFETQYF. Variable domain in full (rest from reference TRBV7-8 and TRBJ2-5): GAGVSQSPRYKVAKRGQDVALRCDPISGHVSLFWYQQALGQGPEFLTYFQNEAQLDKSGLPSDRFFAERPEGSVSTLKIQRTQQEDSAVYLCASSPSPLAGVFETQYFGPGTRLLVL.